This paragraph covers one TCR beta chain sequence. This clone was seen a handful of times. There is no known antigen for this receptor. No much larger clonotype is one base removed from it; base qualities were not supplied. This sample is part of a study of OX40 agonist ivuxolimab in advanced cancers. A note on the overall study: The costimulatory receptor OX40 (CD134) was targeted by ivuxolimab, a fully human IgG2 agonistic monoclonal antibody. Among the approximately 50 dose-escalation patients, about 20 had hepatocellular carcinoma, roughly 15 melanoma, 9 renal cell carcinoma and 9 head and neck cancer. The point of sequencing TCRbeta in the periphery was to test whether ivuxolimab changed TCR sequence diversity and drove clonal T-cell expansion. Partial responses occurred in three dose-escalation patients, of whom one had hepatocellular carcinoma and two had cutaneous melanoma. The paper reports the monotherapy dose-escalation portion (N of about 47 patients) of the phase I ivuxolimab trial. In the dose-escalation cohort, 82.7% of patients were male, and the mean age was approximately 60 years, with a range of roughly 20 to 79. Intravenous ivuxolimab was administered to patients every 2 weeks at six dose levels: 0.01, 0.1, 0.3, 1.5, 3 and 10 mg/kg. Patients were allowed to have had prior anti-PD-1, anti-PD-L1 or anti-CTLA-4 therapy, and 40% of the dose-escalation patients had been treated with checkpoint inhibitors.

To sequence the TCRbeta CDR3 region, genomic DNA was isolated from the sorted cells. The immunoSEQ Assay was used to sequence the TCRbeta CDR3 regions. TCRdb stores this immuneACCESS table with in-frame sequences only. Part of the clones is absent; in the studies checked, under half of the shortfall reflects unresolved V genes, and no reason is known for the rest. The sample contains approximately 60,000 clones, around three quarters of them found a single time. The top ten clones comprise 6.3% of the sample. Here is what the overall study found, with its caveats: In the 0.1-3.0 mg/kg groups, partial responders had among the lowest normalized peripheral clonal expansion, particularly in CD8+ T cells. Which antigens the clonally expanded peripheral T cells were specific for was not determined. At doses of 0.1 to 3.0 mg/kg, clonal expansion of both CD4+ and CD8+ blood T cells was observed from baseline to week 6. After ivuxolimab, CD8+ T cells had more expanded clones than CD4+ T cells on average. Low levels of normalized T-cell clonal expansion were also seen in some nonresponding patients.

Patients with a history of autoimmune disease or receiving systemic immunosuppression were excluded from the trial. Peripheral blood for TCR sequencing was collected from all dose cohorts at baseline, on cycle 4 day 1, and on cycle 7 day 1. The samples were taken from a phase I, first-in-human, multicenter, open-label dose-escalation trial of ivuxolimab. Adults with locally advanced or metastatic head and neck squamous cell, hepatocellular, melanoma or renal cell carcinoma were enrolled in the trial. Before TCR sequencing, CD4+ and CD8+ T cells were separately sorted from peripheral blood. The germline V gene provides CDR1 SGDLS and CDR2 YYNGEE. From V the trimming removes 6 bases and from J it removes 7 bases, while the gene matches leave 15 bases of the junction unaccounted for. The CDR3 starts with the cysteine, ends with the phenylalanine, and has 16 residues. Only the CDR3 portion is preserved as DNA: 48 bases, with reading frame beginning at the first base.

This specimen was CD4+ or CD8+ T cells sorted from blood, taken in a trial of the OX40 agonist ivuxolimab. Recombination joined TRBV9 with TRBJ2-1; 8 bases in the junction line up with TRBD2. The receptor was isolated from an adult with an advanced solid tumor such as melanoma, head and neck, liver or kidney cancer. CDR3 loop: CASNRASSGGKNEQFF. DNA sequence: TGTGCCAGCAATCGGGCGTCGAGCGGGGGTAAAAATGAGCAGTTCTTC. The full variable domain, completed from the reference TRBV9 and TRBJ2-1 proteins outside the CDR3, reads DSGVTQTPKHLITATGQRVTLRCSPRSGDLSVYWYQQSLDQGLQFLIQYYNGEERAKGNILERFSAQQFPDLHSELNLSSLELGDSALYFCASNRASSGGKNEQFFGPGTRLTVL.